What follows is one T cell receptor (beta chain) and its context. Its antigen remains undetermined. Within one base of it there is no much larger clone, and no base qualities were kept. Using the deep immunoSEQ assay, multiplex PCR amplified TCR CDR3 regions from genomic DNA. For each cell subset, the extracted genomic DNA was distributed evenly across all wells of several immunoSEQ 96-well plates, and each plate served as one replicate. Each replicate PCR for sorted subsets received roughly 200 ng genomic DNA, equal to about 29,000 T cell genomes. Purified libraries were quantified with a Qubit 3.0 fluorometer, sized on a Bioanalyzer 2100, and re-quantified with the KAPA Library Quantification kit. Each immunoSEQ 96-well plate was sequenced on its own single-read 150-cycle Illumina NextSeq 550 flow cell. The study's own analysis went as follows. Because the immunoSEQ output held only junctional sequences and lacked quality scores, the filtering could not match the filtering applied to full-length reads. To assign V/J genes and CDR3, sequences were annotated against IMGT germline references using PyIR, a Python wrapper for IgBLAST v1.9. Reads were removed for weak V/J assignments (E-value above 1e-6), missing CDR3, stop codons, out-of-frame junctions, or ambiguous translated residues. V3J clonotypes were defined as sequences sharing an identical inferred V gene, J gene, and CDR3 amino acid sequence. The percentage overlap between two repertoires was calculated by dividing the number of shared unique clonotypes by the size of the smaller repertoire. RTK rarefaction, the Chao1 estimator, and Recon v2.1 estimates of unobserved clonotypes were used to assess repertoire richness. Generation probabilities for all TCRbeta clonotypes obtained by the gDNA method from a handful of donors were computed using OLGA. Drawn from immuneACCESS, this table holds only the in-frame rearrangements with V and J called that TCRdb kept. Clones are partly lost; checked studies trace under half to an unresolved V gene and leave the rest unexplained. V, J and clone size are those of that table, while D and trimming were read from the DNA. Within this sample are over 800,000 clones, with about 91% of them counted one time only. The ten most abundant clones make up more than 20% of the sample.

For the CD8 naive samples, CD45RO-negative cells were positively selected for CCR7, yielding a CD45RA+CCR7+ population from which TemRA cells were excluded. The donors were healthy, HIV-negative adults with no recently reported acute infections or vaccinations. Every donor was a Caucasian adult living in Nashville, Tennessee, USA. Blood was collected by leukapheresis, and PBMCs were isolated by Ficoll-Histopaque density gradient centrifugation and then cryopreserved in liquid nitrogen vapor phase. Analytical flow cytometry was used to check the purity and quantity of every magnetically sorted T cell population. Each sorted fraction had its genomic DNA isolated and then quantified by UV absorbance on a Nanodrop 2000c. The CDR3 holds 17 amino acids from the cysteine to the phenylalanine. Only the CDR3 part of the read is kept: 51 bases, read in frame from the first base. Trimming removed 0 bases from V and 0 bases from J, leaving 12 bases between the germline ends. CDR1 and CDR2 are read off the germline V gene as SGHRS and YFSETQ.

The source of the sample is a study of shared clonotypes between healthy human individuals (dated by TCRdb to the early 2020s). Some background on the complete study: The cohort included three men and two women between 18 and 49 years of age. For each donor, CD4 naive and CD4 memory were each given three plates, CD8 naive was given two plates, and CD8 memory was given one plate. To estimate repertoire size and how much clonotypes are shared between individuals, the study performed deep sequencing of blood TCR repertoires from five healthy adults. To increase sequencing depth and limit assay-specific biases, different laboratories used diverse techniques to prepare libraries and sequence TCR repertoires. Each donor's leukapheresis produced roughly between about 0.9 and 9.5 billion PBMCs.

Overall results and qualifications from the work: Because the study included only a small number of donors, the genetic and exposure-history diversity represented was limited. Across a handful of donors, 5% to 6% of naive CD4, approximately 3.6% of naive CD8, around 2.1% of memory CD4, and approximately 0.4% of memory CD8 clonotypes were shared. Incomplete sequencing was indicated by rarefaction of sorted-subset datasets, despite the large sequencing depth. Based on pairwise subsampling, the degree of clonotype sharing among donors was expected to be affected by sequencing depth. Compared with non-shared clonotypes, clonotypes shared by all four sorted-subset donors had higher generation probabilities. Sampling was limited to blood, and TCR repertoires in tissue likely differ from TCR repertoires in blood. Naive subsets generally had larger estimated clonotype richness than memory subsets.

The material sequenced was naive CD8+ T cells sorted from blood. The intended sense of this specimen's cell subset or site label: CD45RA+CCR7+. This sequence uses TRBV5-1 and TRBJ1-4; the D gene identity is not certain. The sequence was collected from a man in his thirties or forties in good health. In nucleotide form, the sequence is TGCGCCAGCAGCTTGGAGGCAGCCCTGACAACTAATGAAAAACTGTTTTTT. It encodes CASSLEAALTTNEKLFF.